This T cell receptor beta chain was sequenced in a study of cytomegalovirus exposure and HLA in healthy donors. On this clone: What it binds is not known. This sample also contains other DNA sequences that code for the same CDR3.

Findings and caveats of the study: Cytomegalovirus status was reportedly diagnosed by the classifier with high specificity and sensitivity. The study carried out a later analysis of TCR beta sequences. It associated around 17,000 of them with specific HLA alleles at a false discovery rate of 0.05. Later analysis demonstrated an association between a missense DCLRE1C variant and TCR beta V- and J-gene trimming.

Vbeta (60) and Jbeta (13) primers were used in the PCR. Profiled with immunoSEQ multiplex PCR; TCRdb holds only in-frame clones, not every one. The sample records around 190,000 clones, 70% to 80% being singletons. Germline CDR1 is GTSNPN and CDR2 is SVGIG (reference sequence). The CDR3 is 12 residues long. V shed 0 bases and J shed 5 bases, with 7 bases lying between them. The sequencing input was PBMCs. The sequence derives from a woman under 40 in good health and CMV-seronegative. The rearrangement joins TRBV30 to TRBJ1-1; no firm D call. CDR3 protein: CAWSVRGTEAFF. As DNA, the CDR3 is TGTGCCTGGAGTGTACGAGGTACTGAAGCTTTCTTT.